The clone carrying this TCR beta chain was recorded a few times. Its specificity is unknown. MiXCR, applied by TCRdb to the reads, yields one record per CDR3 protein. The profile shows some 300,000 distinct CDR3 sequences, roughly 15% of them singletons. The sample comes from a study of T cell repertoires in cytomegalovirus infection. About the study: Public signatures in TCR beta pointed to CMV infection and matching HLA type.

Findings of the study overall: Ex vivo responses were dominated by HLA-C-restricted CMV-specific TCR beta clonotypes.

The CDR3 length is 16 residues. J gave up 4 bases and V 8 bases, and 17 bases lay outside the gene matches. Material for sequencing was PBMCs. The gene calls are TRBV5-3 and TRBJ1-1, with 7 bases aligning to TRBD1. TRBV5-3 falls under the ORF class, with uncertain function. This TCR was recovered from a human donor in good health (CMV status not recorded). Some clones in this sample may be carry-over from other donors' samples. CDR3 region: CASSPPPKGALTEAFF. CDR3 in DNA: TGTGCCAGCAGCCCACCACCGAAGGGGGCCCTCACTGAAGCTTTCTTT.